This TCR beta chain was captured by sequencing in a study of blood T cell repertoires in COVID-19. Study at large: COVID-19 samples, acute and convalescent, were from the United States, Italy and Spain. T cells, B-cell-depleted T cells, or PBMCs supplied cDNA or gDNA.

CDR3 size: 16 residues. Germline V lookup: CDR1 GTSNPN, CDR2 SVGIG (reference sequence). The V gene end was trimmed by 4 bases and the J gene end by 0 bases; junction bases not matched to a gene: 8. As handled by the study authors: Reference gene primer amplification yielded estimated nucleated cell counts. The method was immunoSEQ multiplex PCR; TCRdb's version includes in-frame clones alone and lacks a portion of them. V, J and clone size were drawn from that table, and D and trimming were deduced from the DNA. In the table there are 130,000 or so clones, around nine tenths of which are singletons.

Material for sequencing was peripheral blood. The chain has TRBV30 and TRBJ2-2, with 7 bases that match TRBD2. The receptor's source is a woman aged 55-69 years with acute or convalescent COVID-19. The CDR3 is CAWTGGPVANTGELFF. The CDR3 DNA follows: TGTGCCTGGACGGGGGGTCCCGTCGCGAACACCGGGGAGCTGTTTTTT. The full variable domain, completed using reference TRBV30 and TRBJ2-2, is SQTIHQWPATLVQPVGSPLSLECTVEGTSNPNLYWYRQAAGRGLQLLFYSVGIGQISSEVPQNLSASRPQDRQFILSSKKLLLSDSGFYLCAWTGGPVANTGELFFGEGSRLTVL.